The TCR beta chain under discussion was sequenced for a study of cytomegalovirus exposure and HLA in healthy donors. Background on the study: An analysis done earlier identified about 120 million unique TCR beta sequences from 200 million or so T cells. Within an early data release were about 90 million unique TCRs drawn from HLA-typed donors.

A remark on this clone: What it recognizes is unknown.

The CDR3 runs to 16 residues. The V gene's germline CDR1 is SGHTA and CDR2 FQGNSA. The V segment lost 4 bases and the J segment 5 bases; nucleotides outside the gene matches: 5. Findings and caveats of the study: Later on, an analysis showed TCR association rates differing by HLA locus, with DRB1 the most and HLA-C the fewest. Later analysis identified a missense DCLRE1C variant that was linked to TCR beta V- and J-gene trimming.

It was with 60 Vbeta and 13 Jbeta primers that the PCR ran. Produced via immunoSEQ multiplex PCR; TCRdb's table is partial and in-frame only. The sample carries 100,000 to 150,000 clones, 60% to 80% recorded once. The sequence came from a male donor in good health and CMV-seronegative. The genes are TRBV7-2 and TRBJ2-5, with TRBD2 matching over 15 bases. Sample: PBMCs. The CDR3 sequence: CASSSGLAGGPETQYF. In DNA, the CDR3 is TGTGCCAGCAGCTCCGGACTAGCGGGGGGGCCGGAGACCCAGTACTTC.